A single sample gave rise to the 24 T cell receptor beta chains below, sequenced in a study of blood T cell repertoires in COVID-19. TCRdb keeps only in-frame clones here, not all; method: immunoSEQ multiplex PCR. The sample yields 130,000 to 150,000 clones, around four fifths seen once. Sequenced sample: peripheral blood. The receptors stem from a human donor in a cohort sampled during active COVID-19.

This chain connects TRBV2 to TRBJ2-5; a possible D gene is TRBD2 (5 bases). The CDR3 is made up of 12 amino acids. V lost 7 bases to trimming and J lost 7 bases, with 13 bases between them. Germline-derived CDR1 and CDR2 are SNHLY and FYNNEI. The CDR3 loop is CASKRADGTQYF. Here the CDR3 DNA reads TGTGCCAGCAAAAGAGCGGACGGGACCCAGTACTTC. Together with reference TRBV2 and TRBJ2-5, the CDR3 gives the full variable domain: EPEVTQTPSHQVTQMGQEVILRCVPISNHLYFYWYRQILGQKVEFLVSFYNNEISEKSEIFDDQFSVERPDGSNFTLKIRSTKLEDSAMYFCASKRADGTQYFGPGTRLLVL.

The chain uses TRBV10-1 and TRBJ2-1, with D tentatively TRBD2 (7 bases). CDR1 is WNHNN, CDR2 SYGVQD, per germline (reference sequence). The germline V and J ends were trimmed by 9 bases and 0 bases, with 18 bases remaining between them. This CDR3 has 16 residues. CDR3 bases: TGCGCCAGTTTTCTCGGGGGGCTTAGCTCCTACAATGAGCAGTTCTTC. This encodes CASFLGGLSSYNEQFF.

This clone was detected only once. The chain recombines TRBV2 with TRBJ2-7, with 7 nucleotides matching TRBD1. The CDR3 is 13 amino acids. The V gene's germline CDR1 is SNHLY and CDR2 FYNNEI. The ends lost 5 bases at V and 0 bases at J; junction bases unmatched: 1. Here the CDR3 DNA reads TGTGCCAGCAGTCACAGGGGCTCCTACGAGCAGTACGTC. It codes for CASSHRGSYEQYV.

The J gene is TRBJ2-1, the V gene TRBV27; tentative D call: TRBD2 (6 bases). This CDR3 contains 15 residues. CDR1 is MNHEY, CDR2 SMNVEV, per germline (reference sequence). V was cut by 4 bases and J by 0 bases, with 10 bases left in between. The chain's CDR3 is CASSSAGSSYNEQFF. The CDR3 region has the DNA TGTGCCAGCAGTTCGGCGGGGAGCTCCTACAATGAGCAGTTCTTC.

The gene calls are TRBV3-1 (or the pseudogene TRBV3-2) and TRBJ2-1; D uncertain. Germline lookup yields CDR1 LGHDT and CDR2 YNNKEL (reference sequence). V lost 0 bases to trimming and J lost 0 bases, with 9 bases between them. This CDR3 comprises 16 residues. The CDR3 is CASSQDEASSYNEQFF. DNA for the CDR3: TGTGCCAGCAGCCAAGATGAGGCATCCTCCTACAATGAGCAGTTCTTC.

The chain's CDR3 is CASSTGTGNTGELFF. CDR3 nucleotide sequence: TGTGCCAGTAGTACTGGGACAGGGAACACCGGGGAGCTGTTTTTT. The chain combines TRBV19 with TRBJ2-2, with 8 bases aligning to TRBD1. Germline trimming cut 4 bases from V and 1 base from J; bases unmatched to any gene: 2. In germline, CDR1 is LNHDA, CDR2 SQIVND (reference sequence). The CDR3 has 15 residues.

This sequence joins TRBV6-5 and TRBJ2-7, with 12 bases that match TRBD2. Trimming took 4 bases from V and 6 from J; bases not matched to a gene: 1. The CDR3 length is 13 residues. The germline V gene encodes CDR1 MNHEY and CDR2 SVGAGI. CDR3 nucleotide sequence: TGTGCCAGCAGTTTGACTAGCGGGAGCGAGCAGTACGTC. Protein: CASSLTSGSEQYV.

The rearrangement uses TRBV2 and TRBJ2-2, with 9 bases matching TRBD1. The V gene's germline CDR1 is SNHLY and CDR2 FYNNEI. CDR3 length: 14 residues. Trimming at V came to 10 bases and at J to 7 bases, leaving 10 bases not matched to a gene. The CDR3 nucleotides read TGTGCCACCGACCGGGGACAGGGCGACGGGGAGCTGTTTTTT. Translated: CATDRGQGDGELFF.

V usage is TRBV19 and J usage is TRBJ2-2, with 10 nucleotides matching TRBD1. J lost 3 bases, V lost 3 bases, and 7 bases had no gene match. Germline lookup yields CDR1 LNHDA and CDR2 SQIVND (reference sequence). The CDR3 is 17 amino acids. CDR3: CASSMERQGADTGELFF. In nucleotides, the CDR3 is TGTGCCAGTAGTATGGAGAGACAGGGGGCAGACACCGGGGAGCTGTTTTTT.

The V gene is TRBV5-1, the J gene TRBJ1-2, with a weak D call TRBD1 (6 bases). This CDR3 spans 16 amino acids. With 3 bases removed from V and 1 base from J, the gap between germline ends came to 16 bases. The germline V gene has CDR1 SGHRS and CDR2 YFSETQ. This chain's CDR3 is CASSSLGAGDNYGYTF. As DNA, the CDR3 is TGCGCCAGCAGCTCCCTTGGGGCAGGGGATAACTATGGCTACACCTTC.

The chain employs TRBV4-2 and TRBJ1-5, with D perhaps TRBD1 (6 bases). The CDR3 sequence is 16 residues long. Germline CDR1 and CDR2: LGHNA and YNFKEQ. Trimming removed 0 bases at V and 0 bases at J, with 9 bases between. CDR3 DNA sequence: TGTGCCAGCAGCCAAGATGGACAGAATAGCAATCAGCCCCAGCATTTT. Protein: CASSQDGQNSNQPQHF.

The chain joins TRBV28 to TRBJ1-2; D not certain. Germline-derived CDR1 and CDR2 are MDHEN and SYDVKM. Trimming cost V 8 bases and J 7 bases, with 14 bases left between them. This CDR3 has 12 residues. CDR3 residues: CASATATPGYTF. The CDR3 region has the DNA TGTGCCAGCGCCACCGCGACACCTGGCTACACCTTC.

At least ten counts were recorded for this clone. V is TRBV5-1 and J is TRBJ1-5; possible D gene TRBD1, 6 bases. The CDR3 is made up of 15 amino acids. Per germline, CDR1 SGHRS and CDR2 YFSETQ. Trimming took 0 bases from V and 7 from J, leaving 14 bases between them. CDR3 bases: TGCGCCAGCAGCTTGGGGCCAGGGGATCAACAGCCCCAGCATTTT. It encodes CASSLGPGDQQPQHF. Complete variable domain (other parts from reference TRBV5-1 and TRBJ1-5): KAGVTQTPRYLIKTRGQQVTLSCSPISGHRSVSWYQQTPGQGLQFLFEYFSETQRNKGNFPGRFSGRQFSNSRSEMNVSTLELGDSALYLCASSLGPGDQQPQHFGDGTRLSIL.

V and J are TRBV2 and TRBJ2-7; D is uncertain. V lost 4 bases and J 2 bases, leaving 9 bases between the germline ends. Germline CDR1 SNHLY, CDR2 FYNNEI. The CDR3 runs 13 residues. The CDR3 region is CASSALPTYEQYF. The DNA of the CDR3 is TGTGCCAGCAGTGCACTCCCTACCTACGAGCAGTACTTC.

This rearrangement joins TRBV28 to TRBJ1-1; D unclear. This CDR3 contains 15 residues. Germline V gives CDR1 MDHEN, CDR2 SYDVKM. V dropped 3 bases and J dropped 1 base, with 12 bases sitting between them. CDR3 nucleotide sequence: TGTGCCAGCAGTTTTCGTAGTCCGCCGAACACTGAAGCTTTCTTT. Protein product: CASSFRSPPNTEAFF. Variable domain in full (rest from reference TRBV28 and TRBJ1-1): DVKVTQSSRYLVKRTGEKVFLECVQDMDHENMFWYRQDPGLGLRLIYFSYDVKMKEKGDIPEGYSVSREKKERFSLILESASTNQTSMYLCASSFRSPPNTEAFFGQGTRLTVV.

The rearrangement uses TRBV3-1 (or the pseudogene TRBV3-2) and TRBJ2-1; 9 nucleotides align to TRBD2. V lost 4 bases and J lost 9; bases outside the gene matches: 7. Germline CDR1 is LGHDT and CDR2 is YNNKEL (reference sequence). The CDR3 totals 14 residues. The CDR3 spells CASSPRGGGSEQFF. The CDR3 DNA reads TGTGCCAGCAGCCCGCGCGGGGGGGGGAGTGAGCAGTTCTTC.

This chain connects TRBV18 to TRBJ1-1; a possible D gene is TRBD1 (5 bases). Looked up from germline, CDR1 is KGHSH and CDR2 is LQKENI. The CDR3 extends over 15 amino acids. Trimming left V 6 bases short and J 1 base short, with 15 bases between. The CDR3 is CASSQGPQGNTEAFF. CDR3 sequence (DNA): TGTGCCAGCTCCCAAGGACCGCAGGGGAACACTGAAGCTTTCTTT. Supplemented by reference TRBV18 and TRBJ1-1, the full variable domain reads NAGVMQNPRHLVRRRGQEARLRCSPMKGHSHVYWYRQLPEEGLKFMVYLQKENIIDESGMPKERFSAEFPKEGPSILRIQQVVRGDSAAYFCASSQGPQGNTEAFFGQGTRLTVV.

This clone was counted a single time. This sequence joins TRBV5-8 and TRBJ1-2; no reliable D call. CDR3 length: 17 amino acids. The germline CDR1 and CDR2 sequences are SGHTS and YDEGEE. Between the trimmed V and J ends, which lost 3 bases and 3 bases, there was a span of 21 bases. CDR3 amino acids: CASSSALGRSPDYGYTF. The CDR3 DNA is TGTGCCAGCAGCTCGGCTCTTGGGCGCTCCCCGGACTATGGCTACACCTTC.

A few counts support this clone. The CDR3 region is CASSLPGQGSYEQYF. The DNA of the CDR3 is TGTGCCAGTAGTCTCCCGGGACAGGGCTCCTACGAGCAGTACTTC. This chain joins TRBV19 and TRBJ2-7; 9 bases align to TRBD1. The CDR3 has 15 residues. The germline V gene encodes CDR1 LNHDA and CDR2 SQIVND (reference sequence). J gave up 0 bases and V 5 bases, and 5 bases lay outside the gene matches.

The genes are TRBV5-1 and TRBJ2-3; possible D gene TRBD1, 5 bases. The CDR3 is 14 residues long. The germline gives CDR1 SGHRS, CDR2 YFSETQ. Trimming took 5 bases from V and 0 from J, leaving 10 bases between them. The CDR3 region is CASRDQGSTDTQYF. CDR3 bases: TGCGCCAGCAGAGATCAGGGTAGCACAGATACGCAGTATTTT.

V gene TRBV19 combines with J gene TRBJ1-2; 9 nucleotides align to TRBD1. The trim removed 5 bases at V and 0 bases at J, leaving 7 bases unmatched. CDR1 is LNHDA and CDR2 is SQIVND in the germline V gene (reference sequence). The CDR3 extends over 16 amino acids. The CDR3 region has the DNA TGTGCCAGTAGTGCTCAGGGACAGGGTGCTAACTATGGCTACACCTTC. It encodes CASSAQGQGANYGYTF.

This rearrangement joins TRBV20-1 to TRBJ2-7; no clear D gene. This CDR3 is 11 amino acids long. Germline V gene sequence: CDR1 DFQATT, CDR2 SNEGSKA (reference sequence). V shed 2 bases and J shed 6 bases, with 8 bases lying between them. CDR3 DNA sequence: TGCAGTGCTAGACTAGTCGCCGAGCAGTACTTC. It encodes CSARLVAEQYF.

The chain employs TRBV19 and TRBJ2-4, with D hard to call. CDR1 and CDR2 from the germline V gene are LNHDA and SQIVND (reference sequence). V shed 1 base and J shed 6 bases, with 16 bases lying between them. There are 16 residues in the CDR3. The CDR3, as DNA: TGTGCCAGTAGTATAGCTGTGCGGCAGAATTCAAACATTCAGTACTTC. Amino acid sequence: CASSIAVRQNSNIQYF.

CDR3 in DNA: TGTGCCAGCAGCCCCTGGAACGGGGGACAGGGGGAGACCCAGTACTTC. It codes for CASSPWNGGQGETQYF. The rearrangement links TRBV2 to TRBJ2-5; 10 bases match TRBD1. CDR1 and CDR2 from the germline V gene are SNHLY and FYNNEI. With 6 bases clipped from V and 5 bases from J, the junction kept 12 bases outside the gene matches. The CDR3 has 16 amino acids.